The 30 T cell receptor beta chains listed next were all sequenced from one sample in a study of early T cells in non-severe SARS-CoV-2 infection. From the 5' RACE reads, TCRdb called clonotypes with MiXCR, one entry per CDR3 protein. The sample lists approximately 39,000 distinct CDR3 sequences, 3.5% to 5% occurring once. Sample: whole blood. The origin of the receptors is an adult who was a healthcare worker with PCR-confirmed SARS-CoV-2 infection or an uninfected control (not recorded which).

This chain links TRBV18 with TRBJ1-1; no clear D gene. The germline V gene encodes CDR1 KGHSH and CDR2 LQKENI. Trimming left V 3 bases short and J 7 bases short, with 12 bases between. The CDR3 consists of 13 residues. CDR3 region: CASSPERAGEAFF. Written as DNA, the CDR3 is TGTGCCAGCTCACCGGAGCGGGCAGGTGAAGCTTTCTTT.

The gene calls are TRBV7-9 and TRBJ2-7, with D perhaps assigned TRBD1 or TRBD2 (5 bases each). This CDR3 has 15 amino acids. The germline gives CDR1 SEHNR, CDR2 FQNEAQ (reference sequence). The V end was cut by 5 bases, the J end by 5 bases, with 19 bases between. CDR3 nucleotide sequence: TGTGCCAGCAGCCTGGGACCCGAAAGCCAAGACGAGCAGTACTTC. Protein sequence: CASSLGPESQDEQYF.

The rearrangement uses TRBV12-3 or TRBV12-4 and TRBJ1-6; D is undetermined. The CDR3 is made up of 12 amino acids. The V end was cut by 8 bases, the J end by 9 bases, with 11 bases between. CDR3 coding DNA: TGTGCCAGCTCTATCAGGCGTTCACCCCTCCACTTT. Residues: CASSIRRSPLHF.

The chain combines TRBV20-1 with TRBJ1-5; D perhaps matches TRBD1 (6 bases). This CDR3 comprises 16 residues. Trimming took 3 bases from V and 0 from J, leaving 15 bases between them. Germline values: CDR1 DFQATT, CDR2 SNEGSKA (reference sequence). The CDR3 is CSARDTRTDSNQPQHF. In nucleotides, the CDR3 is TGCAGTGCTAGGGATACCCGGACAGATAGCAATCAGCCCCAGCATTTT.

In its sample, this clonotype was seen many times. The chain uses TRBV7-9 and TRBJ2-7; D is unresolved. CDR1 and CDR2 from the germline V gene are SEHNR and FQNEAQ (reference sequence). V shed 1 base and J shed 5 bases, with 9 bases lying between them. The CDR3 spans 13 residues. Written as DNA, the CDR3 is TGTGCCAGCAGCTTAGACCCCGCGGACGAGCAGTACTTC. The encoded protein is CASSLDPADEQYF.

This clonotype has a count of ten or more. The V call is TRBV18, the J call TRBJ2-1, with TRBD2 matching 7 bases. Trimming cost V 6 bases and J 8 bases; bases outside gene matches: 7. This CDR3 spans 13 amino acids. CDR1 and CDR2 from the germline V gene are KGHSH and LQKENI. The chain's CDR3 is CASSPREAHEQFF. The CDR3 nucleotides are TGTGCCAGCTCCCCTCGGGAGGCACATGAGCAGTTCTTC.

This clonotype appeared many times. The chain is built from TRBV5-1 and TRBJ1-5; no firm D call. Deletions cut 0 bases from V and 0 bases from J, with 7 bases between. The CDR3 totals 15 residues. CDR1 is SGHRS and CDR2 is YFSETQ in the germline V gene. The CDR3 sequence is CASSLAGNSNQPQHF. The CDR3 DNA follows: TGCGCCAGCAGCTTGGCAGGCAATAGCAATCAGCCCCAGCATTTT.

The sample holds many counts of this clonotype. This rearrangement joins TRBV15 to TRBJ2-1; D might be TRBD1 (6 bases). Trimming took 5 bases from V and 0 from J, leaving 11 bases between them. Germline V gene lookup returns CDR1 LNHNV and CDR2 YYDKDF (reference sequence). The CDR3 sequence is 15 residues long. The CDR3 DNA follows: TGTGCCACCAGCTTCGGACAGTCCTCCTACAATGAGCAGTTCTTC. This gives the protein CATSFGQSSYNEQFF.

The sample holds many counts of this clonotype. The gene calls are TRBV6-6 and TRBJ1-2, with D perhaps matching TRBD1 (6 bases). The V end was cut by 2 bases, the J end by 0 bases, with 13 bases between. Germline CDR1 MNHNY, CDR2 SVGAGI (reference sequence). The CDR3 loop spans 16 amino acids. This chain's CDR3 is CASSYTWTAPNYGYTF. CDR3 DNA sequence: TGTGCCAGCAGTTACACGTGGACAGCACCTAACTATGGCTACACCTTC.

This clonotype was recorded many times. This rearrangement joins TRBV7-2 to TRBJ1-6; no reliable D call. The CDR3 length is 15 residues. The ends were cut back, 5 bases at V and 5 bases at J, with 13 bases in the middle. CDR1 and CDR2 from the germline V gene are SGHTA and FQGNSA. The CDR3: CASSPLGLDNSPLHF. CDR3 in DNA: TGTGCCAGCAGCCCTTTGGGCCTTGATAATTCACCCCTCCACTTT.

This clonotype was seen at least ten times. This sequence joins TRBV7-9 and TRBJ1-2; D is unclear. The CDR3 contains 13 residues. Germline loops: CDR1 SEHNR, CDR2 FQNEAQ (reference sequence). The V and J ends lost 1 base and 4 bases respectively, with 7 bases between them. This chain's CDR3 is CASSLGAGYGYTF. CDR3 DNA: TGTGCCAGCAGCTTAGGGGCCGGCTATGGCTACACCTTC.

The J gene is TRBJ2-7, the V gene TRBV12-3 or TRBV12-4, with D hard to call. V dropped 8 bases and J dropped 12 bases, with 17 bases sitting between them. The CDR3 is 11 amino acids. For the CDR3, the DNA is TGTGCCAGCGGCTACGCTCCTCGTTCGTACTTC. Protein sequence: CASGYAPRSYF.

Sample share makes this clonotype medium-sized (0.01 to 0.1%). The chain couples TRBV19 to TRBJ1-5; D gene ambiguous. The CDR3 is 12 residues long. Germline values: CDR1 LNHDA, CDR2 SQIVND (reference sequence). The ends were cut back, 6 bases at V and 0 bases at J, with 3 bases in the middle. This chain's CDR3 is CASRSSNQPQHF. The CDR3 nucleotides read TGTGCCAGTAGAAGTAGCAATCAGCCCCAGCATTTT.

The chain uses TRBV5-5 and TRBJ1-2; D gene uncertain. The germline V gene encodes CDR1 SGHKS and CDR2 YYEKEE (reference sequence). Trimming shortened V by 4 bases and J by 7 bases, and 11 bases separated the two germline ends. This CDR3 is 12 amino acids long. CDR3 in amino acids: CASSESFTGYTF. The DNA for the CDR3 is TGTGCCAGCAGCGAGAGCTTTACTGGCTACACCTTC.

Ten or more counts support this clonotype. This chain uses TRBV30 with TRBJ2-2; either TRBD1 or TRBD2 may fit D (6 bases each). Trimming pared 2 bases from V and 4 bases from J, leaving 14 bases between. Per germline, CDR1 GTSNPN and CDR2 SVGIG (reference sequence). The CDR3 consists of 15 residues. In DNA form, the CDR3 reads TGTGCCTGGAGTCCACAAGGGGGGTTCACCGGGGAGCTGTTTTTT. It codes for CAWSPQGGFTGELFF. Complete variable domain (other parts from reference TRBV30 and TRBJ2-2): SQTIHQWPATLVQPVGSPLSLECTVEGTSNPNLYWYRQAAGRGLQLLFYSVGIGQISSEVPQNLSASRPQDRQFILSSKKLLLSDSGFYLCAWSPQGGFTGELFFGEGSRLTVL.

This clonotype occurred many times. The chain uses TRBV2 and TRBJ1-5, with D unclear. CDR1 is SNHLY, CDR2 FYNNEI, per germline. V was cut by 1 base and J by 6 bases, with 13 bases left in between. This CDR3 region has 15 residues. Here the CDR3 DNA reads TGTGCCAGCAGTGAAGGGTTGTCAGTTCTTCAGCCCCAGCATTTT. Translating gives CASSEGLSVLQPQHF.

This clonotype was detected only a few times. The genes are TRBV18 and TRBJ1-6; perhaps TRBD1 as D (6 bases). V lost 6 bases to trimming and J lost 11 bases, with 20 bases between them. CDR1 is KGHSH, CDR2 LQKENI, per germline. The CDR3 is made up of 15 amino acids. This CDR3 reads CASSRRQDRSPPLHF. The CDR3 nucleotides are TGTGCCAGCTCCCGCCGACAGGACCGCTCCCCACCCCTCCACTTT. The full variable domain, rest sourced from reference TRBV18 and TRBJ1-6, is NAGVMQNPRHLVRRRGQEARLRCSPMKGHSHVYWYRQLPEEGLKFMVYLQKENIIDESGMPKERFSAEFPKEGPSILRIQQVVRGDSAAYFCASSRRQDRSPPLHFGNGTRLTVT.

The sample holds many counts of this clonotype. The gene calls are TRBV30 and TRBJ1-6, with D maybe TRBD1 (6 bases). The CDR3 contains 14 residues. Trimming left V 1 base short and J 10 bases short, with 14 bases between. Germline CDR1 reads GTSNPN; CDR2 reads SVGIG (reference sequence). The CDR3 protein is CAWSEGSRGSPLHF. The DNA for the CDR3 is TGTGCCTGGAGTGAGGGGAGTAGGGGGTCACCCCTCCACTTT.

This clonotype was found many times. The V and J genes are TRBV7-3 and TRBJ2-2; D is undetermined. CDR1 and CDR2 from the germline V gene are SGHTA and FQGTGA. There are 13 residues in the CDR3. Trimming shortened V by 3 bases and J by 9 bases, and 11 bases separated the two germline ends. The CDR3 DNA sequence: TGTGCCAGCAGCTTCGGTGGGCCCCGGGAGCTGTTTTTT. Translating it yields CASSFGGPRELFF.

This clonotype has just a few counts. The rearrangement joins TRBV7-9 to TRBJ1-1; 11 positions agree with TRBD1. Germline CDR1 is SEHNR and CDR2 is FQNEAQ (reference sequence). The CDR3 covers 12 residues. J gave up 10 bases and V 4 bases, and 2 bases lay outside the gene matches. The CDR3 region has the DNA TGTGCCAGCAGCTGGGACAGGGGGAGAGCTTTCTTT. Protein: CASSWDRGRAFF.

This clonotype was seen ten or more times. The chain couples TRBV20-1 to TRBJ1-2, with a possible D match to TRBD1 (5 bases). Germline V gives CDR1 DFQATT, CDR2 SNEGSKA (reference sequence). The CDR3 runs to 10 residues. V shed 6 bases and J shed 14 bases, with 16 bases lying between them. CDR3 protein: CSAEGLWETF. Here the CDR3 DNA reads TGCAGTGCCGAGGGACTTTGGGAGACCTTC.

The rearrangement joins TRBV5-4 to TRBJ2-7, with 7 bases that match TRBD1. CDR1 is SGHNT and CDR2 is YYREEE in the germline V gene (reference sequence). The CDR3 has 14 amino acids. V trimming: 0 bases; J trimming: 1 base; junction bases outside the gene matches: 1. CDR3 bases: TGTGCCAGCAGCTTGGACAGGGGATCCTACGAGCAGTACTTC. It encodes CASSLDRGSYEQYF. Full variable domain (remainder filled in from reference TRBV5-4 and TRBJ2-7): ETGVTQSPTHLIKTRGQQVTLRCSSQSGHNTVSWYQQALGQGPQFIFQYYREEENGRGNFPPRFSGLQFPNYSSELNVNALELDDSALYLCASSLDRGSYEQYFGPGTRLTVT.

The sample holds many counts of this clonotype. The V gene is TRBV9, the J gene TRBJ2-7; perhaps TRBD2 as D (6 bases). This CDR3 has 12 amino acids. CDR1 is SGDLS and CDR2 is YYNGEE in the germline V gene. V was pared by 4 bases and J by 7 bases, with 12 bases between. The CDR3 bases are TGTGCCAGCAGCAAAGGGGCGGGAGAGCAGTACTTC. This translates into CASSKGAGEQYF.

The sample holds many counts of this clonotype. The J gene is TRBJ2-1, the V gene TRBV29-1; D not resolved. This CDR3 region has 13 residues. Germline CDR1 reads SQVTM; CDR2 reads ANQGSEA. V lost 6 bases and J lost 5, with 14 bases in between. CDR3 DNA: TGCAGCGTCGCCTACCATGCAGACAATGAGCAGTTCTTC. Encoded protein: CSVAYHADNEQFF.

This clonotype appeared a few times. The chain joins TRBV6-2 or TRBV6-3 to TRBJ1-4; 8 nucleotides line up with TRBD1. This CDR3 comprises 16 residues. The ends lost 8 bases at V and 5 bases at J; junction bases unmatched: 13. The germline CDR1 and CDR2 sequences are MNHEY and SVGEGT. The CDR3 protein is CASAPGTGGWNEKLFF. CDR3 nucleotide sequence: TGTGCCAGCGCTCCCGGGACAGGAGGATGGAATGAAAAACTGTTTTTT.

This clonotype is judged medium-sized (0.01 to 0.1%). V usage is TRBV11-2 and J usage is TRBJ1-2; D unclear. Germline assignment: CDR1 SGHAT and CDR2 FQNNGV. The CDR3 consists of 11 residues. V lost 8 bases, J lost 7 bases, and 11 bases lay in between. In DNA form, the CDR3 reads TGTGCCAGCCGGTCCCGGGGTGGCTACACCTTC. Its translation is CASRSRGGYTF.

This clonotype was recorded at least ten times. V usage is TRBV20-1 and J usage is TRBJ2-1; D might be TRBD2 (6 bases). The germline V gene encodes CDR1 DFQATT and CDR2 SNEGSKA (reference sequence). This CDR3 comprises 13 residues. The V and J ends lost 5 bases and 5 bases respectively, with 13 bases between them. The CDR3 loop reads CSAARGNNNEQFF. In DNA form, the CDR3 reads TGCAGTGCTGCCCGGGGGAATAACAATGAGCAGTTCTTC.

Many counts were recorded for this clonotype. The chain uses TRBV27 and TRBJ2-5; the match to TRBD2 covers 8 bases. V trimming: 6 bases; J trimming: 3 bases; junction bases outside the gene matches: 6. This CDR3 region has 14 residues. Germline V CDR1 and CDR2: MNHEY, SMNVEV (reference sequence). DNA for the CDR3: TGTGCCAGCAGGAGACCGGGACTAGAAGAGACCCAGTACTTC. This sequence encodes CASRRPGLEETQYF.

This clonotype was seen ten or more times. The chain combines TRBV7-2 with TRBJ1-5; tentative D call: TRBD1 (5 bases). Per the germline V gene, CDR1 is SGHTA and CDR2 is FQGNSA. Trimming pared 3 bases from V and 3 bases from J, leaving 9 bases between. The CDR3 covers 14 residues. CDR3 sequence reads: CASSLGDFNQPQHF. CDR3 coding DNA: TGTGCCAGCAGCTTGGGGGATTTCAATCAGCCCCAGCATTTT.

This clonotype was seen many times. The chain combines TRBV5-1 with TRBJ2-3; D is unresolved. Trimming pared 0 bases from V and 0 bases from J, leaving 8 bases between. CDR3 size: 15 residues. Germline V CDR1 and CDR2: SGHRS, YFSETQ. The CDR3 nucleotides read TGCGCCAGCAGCTTGGAGAGTAAGAGCACAGATACGCAGTATTTT. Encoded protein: CASSLESKSTDTQYF.